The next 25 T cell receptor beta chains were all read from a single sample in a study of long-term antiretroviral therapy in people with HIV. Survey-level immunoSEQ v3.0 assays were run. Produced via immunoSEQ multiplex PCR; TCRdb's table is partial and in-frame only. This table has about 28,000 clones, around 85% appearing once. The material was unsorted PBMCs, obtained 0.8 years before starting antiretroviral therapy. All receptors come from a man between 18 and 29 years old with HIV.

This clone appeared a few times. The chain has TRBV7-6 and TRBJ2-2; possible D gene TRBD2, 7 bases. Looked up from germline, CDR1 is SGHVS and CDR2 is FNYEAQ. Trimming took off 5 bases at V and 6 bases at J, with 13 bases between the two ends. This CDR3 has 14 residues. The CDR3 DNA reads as TGTGCCAGCAGCACCCCCGGGGGGCCCGGGGAGCTGTTTTTT. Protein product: CASSTPGGPGELFF.

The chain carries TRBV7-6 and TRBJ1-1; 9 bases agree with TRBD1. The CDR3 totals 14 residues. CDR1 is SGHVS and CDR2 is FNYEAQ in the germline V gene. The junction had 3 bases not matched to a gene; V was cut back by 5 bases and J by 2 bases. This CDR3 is CASSTGQGNTEAFF. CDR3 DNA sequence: TGTGCCAGCAGCACGGGACAGGGCAACACTGAAGCTTTCTTT.

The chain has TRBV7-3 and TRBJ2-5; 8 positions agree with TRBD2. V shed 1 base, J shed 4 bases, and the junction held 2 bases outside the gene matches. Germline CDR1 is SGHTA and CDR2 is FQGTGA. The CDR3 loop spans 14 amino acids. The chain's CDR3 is CASSLIAGIETQYF. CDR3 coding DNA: TGTGCCAGCAGCTTAATAGCGGGGATAGAGACCCAGTACTTC. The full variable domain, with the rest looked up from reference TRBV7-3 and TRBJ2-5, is GAGVSQTPSNKVTEKGKYVELRCDPISGHTALYWYRQSLGQGPEFLIYFQGTGAADDSGLPNDRFFAVRPEGSVSTLKIQRTERGDSAVYLCASSLIAGIETQYFGPGTRLLVL.

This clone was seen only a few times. CDR3 amino acids: CASSLTGINEQFF. The CDR3 nucleotides read TGTGCCAGCAGTCTGACAGGGATCAATGAGCAGTTCTTC. This sequence joins TRBV25-1 and TRBJ2-1; 7 nucleotides match TRBD1. J lost 6 bases, V lost 5 bases, and 4 bases had no gene match. Germline V gene sequence: CDR1 MGHDK, CDR2 SYGVNS. The CDR3 totals 13 residues.

DNA of the CDR3: TGTGCCAGCAGACCCACGCGGAGGACCTACGAGCAGTACTTC. It is translated as CASRPTRRTYEQYF. This rearrangement joins TRBV6-5 to TRBJ2-7, with D perhaps matching TRBD2 (5 bases). The V and J ends lost 6 bases and 2 bases respectively, with 14 bases between them. The CDR3 has 14 residues. Germline lookup yields CDR1 MNHEY and CDR2 SVGAGI.

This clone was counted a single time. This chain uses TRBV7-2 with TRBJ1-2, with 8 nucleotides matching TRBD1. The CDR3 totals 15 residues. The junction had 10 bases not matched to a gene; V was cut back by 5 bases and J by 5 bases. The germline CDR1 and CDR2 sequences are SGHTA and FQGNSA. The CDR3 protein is CASSPPDREGYGYTF. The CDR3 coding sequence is TGTGCCAGCAGCCCCCCGGACAGGGAGGGATATGGCTACACCTTC.

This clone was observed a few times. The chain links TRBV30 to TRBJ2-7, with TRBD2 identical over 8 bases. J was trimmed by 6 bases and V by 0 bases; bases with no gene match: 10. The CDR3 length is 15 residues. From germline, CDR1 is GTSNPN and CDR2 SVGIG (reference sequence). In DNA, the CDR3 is TGTGCCTGGAGTGTCCCAAGCGGGAGACGGCTCGAGCAGTACTTC. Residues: CAWSVPSGRRLEQYF.

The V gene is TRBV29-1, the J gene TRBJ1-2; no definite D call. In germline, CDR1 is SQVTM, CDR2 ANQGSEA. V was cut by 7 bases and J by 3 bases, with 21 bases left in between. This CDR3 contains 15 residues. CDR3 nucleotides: TGCAGCGCAACTCCGTCGGAGACGGGTCACTATGGCTACACCTTC. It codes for CSATPSETGHYGYTF. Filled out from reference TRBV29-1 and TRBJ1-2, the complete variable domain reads SAVISQKPSRDICQRGTSLTIQCQVDSQVTMMFWYRQQPGQSLTLIATANQGSEATYESGFVIDKFPISRPNLTFSTLTVSNMSPEDSSIYLCSATPSETGHYGYTFGSGTRLTVV.

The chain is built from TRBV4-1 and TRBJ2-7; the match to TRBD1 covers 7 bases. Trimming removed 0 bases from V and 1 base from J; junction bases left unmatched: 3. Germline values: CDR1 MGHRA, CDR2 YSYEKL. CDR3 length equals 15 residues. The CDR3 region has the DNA TGCGCCAGCAGCCAAGAAGGGGGCCGGTCCTACGAGCAGTACTTC. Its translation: CASSQEGGRSYEQYF.

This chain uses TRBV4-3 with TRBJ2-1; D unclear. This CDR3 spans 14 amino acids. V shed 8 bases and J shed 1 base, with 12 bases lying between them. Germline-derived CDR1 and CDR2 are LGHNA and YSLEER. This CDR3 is CASAMLGSYNEQFF. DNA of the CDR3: TGCGCCAGCGCAATGCTAGGATCCTACAATGAGCAGTTCTTC.

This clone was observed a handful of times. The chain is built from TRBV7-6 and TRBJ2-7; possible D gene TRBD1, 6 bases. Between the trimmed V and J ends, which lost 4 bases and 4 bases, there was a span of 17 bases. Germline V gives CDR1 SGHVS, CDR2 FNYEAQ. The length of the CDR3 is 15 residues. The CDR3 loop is CASSSSRDIEYEQYF. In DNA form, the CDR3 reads TGTGCCAGCAGCTCCAGCCGGGACATTGAGTACGAGCAGTACTTC.

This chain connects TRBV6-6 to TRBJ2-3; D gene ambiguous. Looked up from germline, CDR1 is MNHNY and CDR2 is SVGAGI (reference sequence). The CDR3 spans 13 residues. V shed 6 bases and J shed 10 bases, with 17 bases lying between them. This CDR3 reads CASSPPPPTAQYF. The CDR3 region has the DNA TGTGCCAGCAGCCCTCCCCCCCCAACGGCGCAGTATTTT.

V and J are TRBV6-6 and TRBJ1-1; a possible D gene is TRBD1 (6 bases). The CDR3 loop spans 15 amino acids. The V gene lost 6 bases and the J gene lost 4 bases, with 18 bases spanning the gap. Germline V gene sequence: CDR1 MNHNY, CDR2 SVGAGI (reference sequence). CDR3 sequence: CASSQDYRVGTEAFF. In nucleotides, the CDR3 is TGTGCCAGCAGCCAAGATTACAGGGTGGGCACTGAAGCTTTCTTT.

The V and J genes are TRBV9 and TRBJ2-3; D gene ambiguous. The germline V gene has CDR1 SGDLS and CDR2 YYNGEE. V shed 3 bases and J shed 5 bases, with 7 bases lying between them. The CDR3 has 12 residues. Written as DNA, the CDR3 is TGTGCCAGCAGCGAGGCTAGAGATACGCAGTATTTT. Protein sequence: CASSEARDTQYF.

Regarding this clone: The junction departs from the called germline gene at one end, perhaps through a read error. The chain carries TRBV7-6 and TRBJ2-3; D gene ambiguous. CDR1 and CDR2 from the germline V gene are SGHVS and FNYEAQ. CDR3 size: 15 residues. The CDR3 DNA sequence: TGTGCCAGCAACTTAGGAAAACCTAGCACAGATACGCAGTATTTT. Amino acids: CASNLGKPSTDTQYF.

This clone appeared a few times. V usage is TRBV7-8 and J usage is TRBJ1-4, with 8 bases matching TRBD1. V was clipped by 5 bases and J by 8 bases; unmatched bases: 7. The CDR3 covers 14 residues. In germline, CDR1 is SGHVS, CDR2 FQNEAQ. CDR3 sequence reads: CASSRRTGKEKLFF. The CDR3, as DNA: TGTGCCAGCAGCCGAAGGACAGGGAAAGAAAAACTGTTTTTT.

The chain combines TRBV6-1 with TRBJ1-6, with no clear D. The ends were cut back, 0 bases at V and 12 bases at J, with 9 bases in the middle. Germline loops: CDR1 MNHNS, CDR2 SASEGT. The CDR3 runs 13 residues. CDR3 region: CASSEARPIPLHF. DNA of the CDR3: TGTGCCAGCAGTGAAGCGCGACCCATACCCCTCCACTTT.

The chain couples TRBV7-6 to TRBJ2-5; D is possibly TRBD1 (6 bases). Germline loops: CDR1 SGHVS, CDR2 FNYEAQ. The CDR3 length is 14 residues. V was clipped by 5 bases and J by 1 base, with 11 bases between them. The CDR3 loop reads CASSPDRVQETQYF. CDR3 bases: TGTGCCAGCAGCCCGGACAGAGTCCAAGAGACCCAGTACTTC. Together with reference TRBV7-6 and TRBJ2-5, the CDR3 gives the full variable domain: GAGVSQSPRYKVTKRGQDVALRCDPISGHVSLYWYRQALGQGPEFLTYFNYEAQQDKSGLPNDRFSAERPEGSISTLTIQRTEQRDSAMYRCASSPDRVQETQYFGPGTRLLVL.

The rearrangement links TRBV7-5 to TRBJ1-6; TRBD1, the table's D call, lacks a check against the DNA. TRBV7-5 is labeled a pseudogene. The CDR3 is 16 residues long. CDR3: CARSLRTGWDNSPLHF. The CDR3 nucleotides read TGTGCCAGAAGCTTAAGGACAGGGTGGGATAATTCACCCCTCCACTTT.

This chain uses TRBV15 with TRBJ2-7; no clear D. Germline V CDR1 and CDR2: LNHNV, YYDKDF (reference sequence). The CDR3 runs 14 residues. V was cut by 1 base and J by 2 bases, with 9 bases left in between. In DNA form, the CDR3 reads TGTGCCACCAGCAGAGTTTTTGCTACCTACGAGCAGTACTTC. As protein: CATSRVFATYEQYF. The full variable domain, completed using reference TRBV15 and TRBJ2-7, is DAMVIQNPRYQVTQFGKPVTLSCSQTLNHNVMYWYQQKSSQAPKLLFHYYDKDFNNEADTPDNFQSRRPNTSFCFLDIRSPGLGDTAMYLCATSRVFATYEQYFGPGTRLTVT.

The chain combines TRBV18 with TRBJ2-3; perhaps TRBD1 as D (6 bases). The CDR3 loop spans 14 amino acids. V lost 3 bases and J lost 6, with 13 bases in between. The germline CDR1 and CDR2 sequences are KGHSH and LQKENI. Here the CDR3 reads CASSPSRGADTQYF. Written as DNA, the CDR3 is TGTGCCAGCTCACCCTCCAGGGGTGCGGATACGCAGTATTTT. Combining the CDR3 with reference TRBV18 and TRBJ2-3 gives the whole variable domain NAGVMQNPRHLVRRRGQEARLRCSPMKGHSHVYWYRQLPEEGLKFMVYLQKENIIDESGMPKERFSAEFPKEGPSILRIQQVVRGDSAAYFCASSPSRGADTQYFGPGTRLTVL.

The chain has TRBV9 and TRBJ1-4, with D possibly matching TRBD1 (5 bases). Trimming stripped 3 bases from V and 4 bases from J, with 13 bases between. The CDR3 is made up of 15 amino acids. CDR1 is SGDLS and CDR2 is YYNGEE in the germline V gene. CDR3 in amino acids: CASSEGFLSNEKLFF. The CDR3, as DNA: TGTGCCAGCAGCGAGGGGTTCCTCAGTAATGAAAAACTGTTTTTT. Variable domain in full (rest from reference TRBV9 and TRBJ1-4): DSGVTQTPKHLITATGQRVTLRCSPRSGDLSVYWYQQSLDQGLQFLIQYYNGEERAKGNILERFSAQQFPDLHSELNLSSLELGDSALYFCASSEGFLSNEKLFFGSGTQLSVL.

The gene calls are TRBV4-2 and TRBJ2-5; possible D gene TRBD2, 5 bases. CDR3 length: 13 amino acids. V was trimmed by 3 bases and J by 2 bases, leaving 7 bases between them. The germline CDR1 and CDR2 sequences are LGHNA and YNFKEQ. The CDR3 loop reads CASSHPGQETQYF. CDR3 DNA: TGTGCCAGCAGCCACCCGGGGCAAGAGACCCAGTACTTC.

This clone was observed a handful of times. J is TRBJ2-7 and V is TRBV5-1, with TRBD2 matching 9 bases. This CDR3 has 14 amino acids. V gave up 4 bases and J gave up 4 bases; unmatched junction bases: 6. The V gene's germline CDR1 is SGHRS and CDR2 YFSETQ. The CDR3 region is CASSISGSGYEQYF. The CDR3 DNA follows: TGCGCCAGCAGCATTAGCGGGAGTGGATACGAGCAGTACTTC. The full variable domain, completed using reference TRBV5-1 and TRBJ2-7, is KAGVTQTPRYLIKTRGQQVTLSCSPISGHRSVSWYQQTPGQGLQFLFEYFSETQRNKGNFPGRFSGRQFSNSRSEMNVSTLELGDSALYLCASSISGSGYEQYFGPGTRLTVT.

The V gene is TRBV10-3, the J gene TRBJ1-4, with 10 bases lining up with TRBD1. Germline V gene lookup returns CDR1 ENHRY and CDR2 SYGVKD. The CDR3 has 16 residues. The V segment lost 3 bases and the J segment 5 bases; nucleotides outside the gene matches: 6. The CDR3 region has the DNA TGTGCCATCAGTGAAAGGGGGGACAGGGGCAATGAAAAACTGTTTTTT. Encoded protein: CAISERGDRGNEKLFF.